This TCR beta chain was captured in a study of identical twins. The sample holds a few counts of this clonotype. The authors used template switching to add a universal primer site and gave cDNA unique molecular identifiers. From the 5' RACE reads, TCRdb called clonotypes with MiXCR, one entry per CDR3 protein. The data hold approximately 590,000 distinct CDR3 sequences, with around 9.6% observed a single time. Germline-derived CDR1 and CDR2 are SNHLY and FYNNEI. The CDR3 has 16 residues. The ends lost 5 bases at V and 3 bases at J; junction bases unmatched: 6. These same records also appear under a second study, on yellow fever vaccine responses in identical twins.

The specimen was PBMCs. The origin of this receptor is a woman aged 18-29 years in good health. The chain joins TRBV2 to TRBJ2-3, with 12 bases identical to TRBD2. The CDR3 reads CASSSILAGGTDTQYF. For the CDR3, the DNA is TGTGCCAGCAGTTCAATACTAGCGGGAGGAACAGATACGCAGTATTTT.